This T cell receptor beta chain comes out of a study of vaccination and CD4 T cells after COVID-19. Study-wide context: Six men and four women formed the convalescents, two being Hispanic.

The treatment is: roughly ten-day PBMC culture with coronavirus spike peptide pools or control peptides (ViraFEST assay). ViraFEST sequenced TCRs after peptide-pool expansion of antigen-specific T cells. The germline gives CDR1 MNHEY, CDR2 SVGAGI. Trimming took 2 bases from V and 0 from J, leaving 5 bases between them. This CDR3 region has 14 residues. Cultured CD4+ T cell DNA underwent sequencing with the Oncomine TCR Beta short-read assay. Once CD4+ T cells had been cultured, genomic DNA was extracted from them. MiXCR was run by TCRdb on the PCR reads, yielding one entry per CDR3 protein. The data show under 15,000 distinct CDR3 sequences, with just under 75% seen just once and around 31% held by the top ten. In regard to this clonotype: Its antigen is still unknown.

V and J are TRBV6-5 and TRBJ1-3; D gene uncertain. The sequence was collected from a human donor who had recovered from COVID-19. What was sequenced was CD4+ T cells from blood, cultured in vitro. As DNA, the CDR3 is TGTGCCAGCAGTTACACGGACTCTGGAAACACCATATATTTT. Its protein is CASSYTDSGNTIYF.